The source of this T cell receptor beta chain is a study of blood T cell repertoires in COVID-19. The wider study: Italy, Spain and the United States were the sources of the convalescent and acute COVID-19 samples.

Followed longitudinally, the Seattle patients had been enrolled during active infection. The CDR3 totals 17 residues. Germline values: CDR1 SGHDN, CDR2 FVKESK. V was clipped by 0 bases and J by 5 bases, with 14 bases between them. In the authors' methods: Amplification from reference gene primers served as the basis for estimated nucleated cell counts. Generated by immunoSEQ multiplex PCR, the TCRdb table keeps only in-frame clones and is missing some. V, J and clone size are taken as reported in that table, and D and trimming were inferred from the DNA itself. This table holds 84,000 or so clones, about 78% found once.

Sequenced sample: peripheral blood. The receptor was isolated from a man between 60 and 70 years old with COVID-19, enrolled during active disease. This rearrangement joins TRBV14 to TRBJ1-6, with D unresolved. This chain's CDR3 is CASSQDQDGKDNSPLHF. The CDR3 region has the DNA TGTGCCAGCAGCCAAGATCAGGATGGAAAGGATAATTCACCCCTCCACTTT. Full variable domain (rest looked up from reference TRBV14 and TRBJ1-6): EAGVTQFPSHSVIEKGQTVTLRCDPISGHDNLYWYRRVMGKEIKFLLHFVKESKQDESGMPNNRFLAERTGGTYSTLKVQPAELEDSGVYFCASSQDQDGKDNSPLHFGNGTRLTVT.